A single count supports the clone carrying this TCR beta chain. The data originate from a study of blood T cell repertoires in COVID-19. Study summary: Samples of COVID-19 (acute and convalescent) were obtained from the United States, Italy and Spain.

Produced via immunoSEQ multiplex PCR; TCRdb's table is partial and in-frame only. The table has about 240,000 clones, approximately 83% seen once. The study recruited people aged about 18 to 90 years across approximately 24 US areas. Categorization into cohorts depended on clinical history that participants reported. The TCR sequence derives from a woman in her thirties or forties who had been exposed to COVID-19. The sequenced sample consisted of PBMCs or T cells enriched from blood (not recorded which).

This CDR3 is CASSSWTGMVADTQYF. CDR3 coding DNA: TGTGCCAGCAGCTCGTGGACAGGGATGGTGGCAGATACGCAGTATTTT. J is TRBJ2-3 and V is TRBV7-2; 8 nucleotides agree with TRBD1. Germline-derived CDR1 and CDR2 are SGHTA and FQGNSA. The CDR3 contains 16 residues. The V segment lost 4 bases and the J segment 4 bases; nucleotides outside the gene matches: 10.